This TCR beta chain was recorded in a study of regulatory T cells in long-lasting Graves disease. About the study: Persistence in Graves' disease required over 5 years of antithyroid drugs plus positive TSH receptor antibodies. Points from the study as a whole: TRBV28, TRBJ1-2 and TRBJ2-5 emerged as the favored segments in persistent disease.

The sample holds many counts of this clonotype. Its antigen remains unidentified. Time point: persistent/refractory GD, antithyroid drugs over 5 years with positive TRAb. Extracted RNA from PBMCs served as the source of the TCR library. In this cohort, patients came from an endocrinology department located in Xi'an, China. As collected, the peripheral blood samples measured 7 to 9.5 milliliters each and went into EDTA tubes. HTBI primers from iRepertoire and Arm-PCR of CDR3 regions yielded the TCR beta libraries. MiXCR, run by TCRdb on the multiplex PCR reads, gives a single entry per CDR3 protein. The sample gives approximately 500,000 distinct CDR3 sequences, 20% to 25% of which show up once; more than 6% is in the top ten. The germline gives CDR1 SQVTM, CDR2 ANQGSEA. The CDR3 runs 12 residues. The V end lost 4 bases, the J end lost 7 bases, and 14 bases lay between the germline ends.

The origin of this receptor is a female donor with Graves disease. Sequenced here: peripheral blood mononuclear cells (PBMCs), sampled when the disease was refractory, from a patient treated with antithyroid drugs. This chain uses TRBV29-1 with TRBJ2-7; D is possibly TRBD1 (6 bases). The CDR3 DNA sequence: TGCAGCGTTGTACAGGGCCCGGGTGAGCAGTACTTC. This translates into CSVVQGPGEQYF.